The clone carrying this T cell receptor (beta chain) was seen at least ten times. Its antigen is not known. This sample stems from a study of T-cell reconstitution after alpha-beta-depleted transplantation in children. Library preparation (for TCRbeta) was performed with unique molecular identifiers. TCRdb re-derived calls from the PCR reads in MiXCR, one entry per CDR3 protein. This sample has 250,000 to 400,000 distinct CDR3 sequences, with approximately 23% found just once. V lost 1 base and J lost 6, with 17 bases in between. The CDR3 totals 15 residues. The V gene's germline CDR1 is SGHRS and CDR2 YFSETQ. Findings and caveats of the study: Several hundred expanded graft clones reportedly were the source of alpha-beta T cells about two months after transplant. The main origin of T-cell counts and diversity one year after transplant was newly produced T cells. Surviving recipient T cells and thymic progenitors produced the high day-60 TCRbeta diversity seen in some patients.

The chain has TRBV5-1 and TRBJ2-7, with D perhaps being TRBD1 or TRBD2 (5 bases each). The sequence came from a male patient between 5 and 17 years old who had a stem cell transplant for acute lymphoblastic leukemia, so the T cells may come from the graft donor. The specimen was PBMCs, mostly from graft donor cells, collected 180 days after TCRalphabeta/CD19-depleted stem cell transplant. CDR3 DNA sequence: TGCGCCAGCAGCTTGTTTCCCGGGGCAGGGAGCGAGCAGTACTTC. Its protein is CASSLFPGAGSEQYF.